A selection of T cell receptor beta chains follows, all from one sample in a study of beta chain features in type 1 diabetes. Measured with immunoSEQ multiplex PCR; TCRdb has only the in-frame clones, and not every one. The sample lists about 240,000 clones, 25% to 35% occurring once. Source material: central memory CD4+ T cells from blood. These receptor sequences come from a young man in good health. Both conserved end residues are part of each CDR3. D genes are given only for firm matches. Not all rows give a size; the values are once, few, many and, for expanded clones, a class.

D	J	size	V	CDR3	DNA
-	TRBJ2-5	-	TRBV29-1	CSVETETQYF	TGCAGCGTTGAAACGGAGACCCAGTACTTC
-	TRBJ2-7	-	TRBV6-5	CASTKGGLSYEQYF	TGTGCCAGCACAAAGGGGGGGCTCTCCTACGAGCAGTACTTC
TRBD1	TRBJ2-1	few	TRBV7-9	CASSPGTAPYNEQFF	TGTGCCAGCAGCCCCGGGACAGCTCCCTACAATGAGCAGTTCTTC
-	TRBJ1-5	few	TRBV19	CASSIRAGGANQPQHF	TGTGCCAGTAGTATCCGGGCCGGGGGTGCAAATCAGCCCCAGCATTTT
-	TRBJ1-5	few	TRBV6-6	CATTWSGDEDNQPQHF	TGTGCCACCACGTGGTCCGGGGATGAGGACAATCAGCCCCAGCATTTT
TRBD1	TRBJ2-7	-	TRBV6-5	CASSPGQGIYEQYF	TGTGCCAGCAGCCCGGGACAGGGTATTTACGAGCAGTACTTC
-	TRBJ1-2	few	TRBV7-2	CASSFRDPDPYGYTF	TGTGCCAGCAGCTTCAGGGACCCCGACCCGTATGGCTACACCTTC
TRBD1	TRBJ2-1	many	TRBV11-1	CASSLGTGDLFF	TGTGCCAGCAGCTTAGGGACAGGGGATTTGTTCTTC
TRBD1	TRBJ2-7	-	TRBV18	CASSPKVPGQGYEQYF	TGTGCCAGCTCACCAAAGGTACCGGGACAGGGATACGAGCAGTACTTC
-	TRBJ2-7	once	TRBV30	CAWSVQGPYYEQYF	TGTGCCTGGAGTGTGCAGGGACCCTACTACGAGCAGTACTTC
-	TRBJ1-5	few	TRBV5-6	CASSLSPYSNQPQHF	TGTGCCAGCAGCTTGAGTCCGTATAGCAATCAGCCCCAGCATTTT
-	TRBJ1-2	once	TRBV30	CAWSRRGQDGYTF	TGTGCCTGGAGTAGACGGGGCCAGGATGGCTACACCTTC
-	TRBJ2-3	-	TRBV23-1	CASSPRDTVEGSTDTQYF	TGCGCCAGCAGTCCCCGGGACACCGTCGAGGGAAGCACAGATACGCAGTATTTT
-	TRBJ2-7	-	TRBV5-1	CAISLRRPRSSYEQYF	TGCGCCATCTCACTCCGAAGGCCCCGAAGCAGCTACGAGCAGTACTTC
TRBD2	TRBJ2-1	few	TRBV6-1	CASSEAGLAGASYNEQFF	TGTGCCAGCAGTGAAGCCGGGCTAGCGGGGGCCTCCTACAATGAGCAGTTCTTC
TRBD2	TRBJ2-3	many	TRBV7-2	CASSIGGAGSVNTQYF	TGTGCCAGCAGTATCGGGGGGGCCGGTTCGGTGAATACGCAGTATTTT
-	TRBJ1-6	many	TRBV5-6	CASSLLSAKGSPLHF	TGTGCCAGCAGCTTGTTATCAGCTAAAGGATCACCCCTCCACTTT
-	TRBJ1-4	-	TRBV14	CASTPRGRGRKEKLFF	TGTGCCAGCACCCCACGGGGGCGGGGGAGAAAGGAAAAACTGTTTTTT
-	TRBJ2-5	-	TRBV7-2	CASSRRSAGTGETQYF	TGTGCCAGCAGCAGGCGGTCCGCCGGGACCGGAGAGACCCAGTACTTC
TRBD1	TRBJ1-1	-	TRBV6-5	CASSTGQMNTEAFF	TGTGCCAGCAGTACGGGACAGATGAACACTGAAGCTTTCTTT
-	TRBJ2-1	-	TRBV10-3	CAISEGRTYNEQFF	TGTGCCATCAGTGAGGGGAGAACCTACAATGAGCAGTTCTTC
-	TRBJ2-1	-	TRBV5-6	CASSSVSGYHNEQFF	TGTGCCAGCAGCTCGGTATCCGGGTACCACAATGAGCAGTTCTTC
-	TRBJ1-2	-	TRBV29-1	CSVAGGSYGYTF	TGCAGCGTTGCCGGGGGTTCCTATGGCTACACCTTC
TRBD1	TRBJ2-7	-	TRBV30	CAWSARTGDEQYF	TGTGCCTGGAGTGCGCGGACAGGGGACGAGCAGTACTTC
-	TRBJ2-3	-	TRBV6-5	CASSQSEDTQYF	TGTGCCAGCAGTCAGTCAGAGGATACGCAGTATTTT
-	TRBJ1-2	few	TRBV12-5	CASGLGQYSNGYTF	TGTGCTAGTGGTTTAGGACAGTACTCGAATGGCTACACCTTC
TRBD1	TRBJ2-7	many	TRBV28	CASSLRDRLAYEQYF	TGTGCCAGCAGTCTCCGGGACAGGTTGGCCTACGAGCAGTACTTC
TRBD1	TRBJ2-7	few	TRBV5-1	CASSWTGANEQYF	TGCGCCAGCAGCTGGACAGGGGCCAACGAGCAGTACTTC
TRBD1	TRBJ1-1	-	TRBV25-1	CASTDDRGRLAEAFF	TGTGCCAGCACGGACGACAGGGGGAGGTTGGCTGAAGCTTTCTTT
TRBD2	TRBJ2-1	once	TRBV29-1	CSGGGLAGPYNEQFF	TGCAGCGGTGGTGGGCTAGCGGGACCTTACAATGAGCAGTTCTTC
-	TRBJ1-2	once	TRBV28	CASIPLGQGSSYGYTF	TGTGCCAGCATACCCCTAGGCCAAGGGTCCAGCTATGGCTACACCTTC
TRBD1	TRBJ1-2	once	TRBV5-8	CASSSGQGTRMDGYTF	TGTGCCAGCAGCTCGGGACAGGGGACGAGGATGGATGGCTACACCTTC
-	TRBJ2-7	-	TRBV4-3	CASSPGVLYEQYF	TGCGCCAGCAGCCCCGGGGTTCTCTACGAGCAGTACTTC
TRBD2	TRBJ2-4	-	TRBV7-2	CASSPQGIAGDKNIQYF	TGTGCCAGCAGCCCCCAGGGGATAGCGGGAGACAAAAACATTCAGTACTTC
-	TRBJ1-2	-	TRBV27	CASPPRGSYGYTF	TGTGCCAGCCCTCCCAGGGGCTCCTATGGCTACACCTTC
-	TRBJ2-7	-	TRBV6-5	CASSYLDREQYF	TGTGCCAGCAGTTACCTGGACCGGGAGCAGTACTTC
TRBD1	TRBJ2-1	-	TRBV7-2	CASSWEGTVLSNEQFF	TGTGCCAGCAGCTGGGAAGGGACAGTCTTATCCAATGAGCAGTTCTTC
TRBD1	TRBJ2-2	-	TRBV5-1	CASSLGRFTGGNTGELFF	TGCGCCAGCAGCTTGGGACGCTTCACAGGGGGAAACACCGGGGAGCTGTTTTTT
TRBD1	TRBJ2-5	once	TRBV5-6	CASSLGQGLETQYF	TGTGCCAGCAGCTTGGGACAGGGTCTGGAGACCCAGTACTTC
-	TRBJ2-5	few	TRBV7-2	CASSLGTAGETQYF	TGTGCCAGCAGCTTAGGGACGGCCGGGGAGACCCAGTACTTC
TRBD2	TRBJ2-5	-	TRBV7-8	CASSRRLAGVETQYF	TGTGCCAGCAGCAGGCGACTAGCGGGGGTGGAGACCCAGTACTTC
-	TRBJ2-3	few	TRBV2	CASRRSLVHTSTDTQYF	TGTGCCAGCAGAAGGTCATTAGTCCATACTAGCACAGATACGCAGTATTTT
TRBD1	TRBJ1-2	-	TRBV5-1	CASRQGATNYGYTF	TGCGCCAGCAGGCAGGGGGCAACTAACTATGGCTACACCTTC
TRBD2	TRBJ2-4	-	TRBV11-2	CASSAVAGGPGNIQYF	TGTGCCAGCAGCGCCGTAGCGGGAGGGCCTGGGAACATTCAGTACTTC
-	TRBJ2-3	-	TRBV5-6	CASSRGTSTSTDTQYF	TGTGCCAGCAGCCGCGGGACCTCAACTAGCACAGATACGCAGTATTTT
TRBD2	TRBJ2-5	-	TRBV7-9	CASSLGLAEETQYF	TGTGCCAGCAGCTTAGGACTAGCGGAAGAGACCCAGTACTTC
-	TRBJ2-4	-	TRBV7-9	CASSLAGSDKNIQYF	TGTGCCAGCAGCTTAGCAGGGTCTGACAAAAACATTCAGTACTTC
TRBD2	TRBJ2-5	-	TRBV5-4	CASSPGTSGSPSETQYF	TGTGCCAGCAGCCCCGGGACTAGCGGGAGCCCTTCGGAGACCCAGTACTTC
-	TRBJ2-2	-	TRBV23-1	CASLSGGRNGELFF	TGCGCCAGCCTGTCAGGGGGGCGAAACGGGGAGCTGTTTTTT
-	TRBJ2-2	few	TRBV5-1	CASSLDGISRELFF	TGCGCCAGCAGCTTGGACGGTATATCCAGGGAGCTGTTTTTT
-	TRBJ2-1	-	TRBV7-9	CASSLNGDEQFF	TGTGCCAGCAGCTTAAACGGGGATGAGCAGTTCTTC